A selection of T cell receptor beta chains follows, all from one sample in a study of blood T cell repertoires in COVID-19. The protocol was immunoSEQ multiplex PCR, while the TCRdb copy is restricted to in-frame clones and leaves out a portion. There are approximately 210,000 clones in the sample; over 75% occur only once, and roughly 4.5% lies in the top ten. The specimen sequenced was PBMCs or T cells enriched from blood (not recorded which). All receptors come from a man aged 25 to 40 with acute COVID-19. Both conserved end residues are part of each CDR3. D genes are given only for firm matches. Clone size is not always given. Where it is, it says once, few, many or a class for expanded clones.

V: TRBV4-2; D: TRBD2; J: TRBJ2-3; size: NA; CDR3: CASSRSSGSTDTQYF; DNA: TGTGCCAGCAGCCGTAGTAGCGGGAGCACAGATACGCAGTATTTT
V: TRBV11-2; D: NA; J: TRBJ2-1; size: NA; CDR3: CASSPGVVEQFF; DNA: TGTGCCAGCAGCCCCGGGGTGGTCGAGCAGTTCTTC
V: TRBV19; D: TRBD1; J: TRBJ1-1; size: NA; CDR3: CASSIAGTGNTEAFF; DNA: TGTGCCAGTAGTATAGCTGGGACAGGGAACACTGAAGCTTTCTTT
V: TRBV27; D: NA; J: TRBJ1-6; size: NA; CDR3: CASRTQGRVGNSPLHF; DNA: TGTGCCAGCCGCACACAGGGACGTGTGGGTAATTCACCCCTCCACTTT
V: TRBV5-6; D: TRBD1; J: TRBJ2-4; size: NA; CDR3: CASSSRQGRNIQYF; DNA: TGTGCCAGCAGCTCCAGACAGGGTCGGAACATTCAGTACTTC
V: TRBV5-4; D: NA; J: TRBJ2-1; size: NA; CDR3: CASRPGGVHDNEQFF; DNA: TGTGCCAGCCGTCCGGGGGGCGTCCACGACAATGAGCAGTTCTTC
V: TRBV19; D: TRBD2; J: TRBJ2-1; size: NA; CDR3: CASSVPLSGGRNEQFF; DNA: TGTGCCAGTAGCGTCCCACTGAGCGGGGGGCGCAATGAGCAGTTCTTC
V: TRBV30; D: TRBD2; J: TRBJ2-1; size: NA; CDR3: CAWTPGLAFDEQFF; DNA: TGTGCCTGGACTCCGGGACTAGCCTTTGATGAGCAGTTCTTC
V: TRBV9; D: TRBD2; J: TRBJ2-2; size: NA; CDR3: CASSALAGVNTGELFF; DNA: TGTGCCAGCAGCGCTCTAGCGGGGGTGAACACCGGGGAGCTGTTTTTT
V: TRBV7-9; D: NA; J: TRBJ1-1; size: NA; CDR3: CASSYSTNTEAFF; DNA: TGTGCCAGCAGCTACAGCACGAACACTGAAGCTTTCTTT
V: TRBV19; D: TRBD1; J: TRBJ1-2; size: NA; CDR3: CATAGQSYGYTF; DNA: TGTGCCACCGCGGGACAGAGCTATGGCTACACCTTC
V: TRBV24-1; D: TRBD1; J: TRBJ1-5; size: NA; CDR3: CATSASGRDRTNQPQHF; DNA: TGTGCCACCAGTGCCAGCGGCCGGGACAGAACAAATCAGCCCCAGCATTTT
V: TRBV3-1/TRBV3-2; D: NA; J: TRBJ1-2; size: few; CDR3: CASSQTSAGRYGYTF; DNA: TGTGCCAGCAGCCAAACTTCGGCAGGGCGGTATGGCTACACCTTC
V: TRBV13; D: TRBD1; J: TRBJ1-4; size: NA; CDR3: CASSYPTGGEEKLFF; DNA: TGTGCCAGCAGTTACCCAACAGGGGGTGAAGAAAAACTGTTTTTT
V: TRBV2; D: NA; J: TRBJ1-2; size: NA; CDR3: CASRNRVLDGYTF; DNA: TGTGCCAGCAGAAACAGGGTGTTGGATGGCTACACCTTC
V: TRBV24-1; D: NA; J: TRBJ1-3; size: once; CDR3: CATSDDTSGNTIYF; DNA: TGTGCCACCAGCGACGACACCTCTGGAAACACCATATATTTT
V: TRBV2; D: TRBD1; J: TRBJ1-4; size: NA; CDR3: CASSEGRGSEKLFF; DNA: TGTGCCAGCAGTGAGGGCAGGGGGAGTGAAAAACTGTTTTTT
V: TRBV19; D: NA; J: TRBJ2-1; size: NA; CDR3: CASSQKQGINEQFF; DNA: TGTGCCAGTAGTCAGAAACAGGGAATCAATGAGCAGTTCTTC
V: TRBV6-5; D: TRBD1; J: TRBJ2-2; size: NA; CDR3: CASSYSDRGETGELFF; DNA: TGTGCCAGCAGTTACTCAGACAGGGGAGAAACCGGGGAGCTGTTTTTT
V: TRBV30; D: NA; J: TRBJ1-1; size: NA; CDR3: CACGGGPVAFF; DNA: TGTGCCTGTGGGGGGGGGCCTGTAGCTTTCTTT
V: TRBV7-2; D: TRBD2; J: TRBJ2-5; size: NA; CDR3: CASSMGLAGGQETQYF; DNA: TGTGCCAGCAGCATGGGACTAGCGGGGGGCCAAGAGACCCAGTACTTC
V: TRBV19; D: TRBD1; J: TRBJ1-6; size: NA; CDR3: CASRQGGTNSPLHF; DNA: TGTGCCAGTAGACAGGGGGGAACAAATTCACCCCTCCACTTT
V: TRBV6-5; D: TRBD2; J: TRBJ2-3; size: NA; CDR3: CASSFSGAGDTQYF; DNA: TGTGCCAGCAGTTTTAGCGGGGCAGGAGATACGCAGTATTTT
V: TRBV29-1; D: NA; J: TRBJ2-2; size: NA; CDR3: CSALPAGNTGELFF; DNA: TGCAGCGCCTTGCCTGCCGGGAACACCGGGGAGCTGTTTTTT
V: TRBV7-9; D: NA; J: TRBJ2-6; size: once; CDR3: CASSLTRDPGANVLTF; DNA: TGTGCCAGCAGCTTAACCAGGGATCCTGGGGCCAACGTCCTGACTTTC
V: TRBV5-1; D: TRBD1; J: TRBJ2-1; size: NA; CDR3: CASSVGYGQGMNEQFF; DNA: TGCGCCAGCAGCGTCGGGTACGGACAGGGGATGAATGAGCAGTTCTTC
V: TRBV19; D: TRBD2; J: TRBJ2-7; size: NA; CDR3: CASSGSAGGSYEQYF; DNA: TGTGCCAGTTCCGGCTCAGCGGGGGGTTCCTACGAGCAGTACTTC
V: TRBV19; D: NA; J: TRBJ2-7; size: NA; CDR3: CASSAEQGHEQYF; DNA: TGTGCCAGTAGTGCAGAACAGGGCCACGAGCAGTACTTC
V: TRBV5-1; D: TRBD1; J: TRBJ1-1; size: once; CDR3: CASSLEGTDITEAFF; DNA: TGCGCCAGCAGCTTGGAAGGGACAGATATCACTGAAGCTTTCTTT
V: TRBV18; D: NA; J: TRBJ1-6; size: NA; CDR3: CASSPRQGQDNSPLHF; DNA: TGTGCCAGCTCACCACGCCAGGGCCAAGATAATTCACCCCTCCACTTT
V: TRBV11-2; D: NA; J: TRBJ1-2; size: NA; CDR3: CASSSLRGANYGYTF; DNA: TGTGCCAGCAGCTCCCTGCGGGGGGCGAACTATGGCTACACCTTC
V: TRBV28; D: TRBD1; J: TRBJ2-5; size: NA; CDR3: CASSGGTGRLETQYF; DNA: TGTGCCAGCAGTGGCGGGACAGGCCGGTTAGAGACCCAGTACTTC
V: TRBV21-1; D: NA; J: TRBJ2-1; size: NA; CDR3: CASSAWWEGGRPYNEQFF; DNA: TGTGCCAGCAGCGCCTGGTGGGAGGGGGGGCGCCCCTACAATGAGCAGTTCTTC
V: TRBV3-1/TRBV3-2; D: NA; J: TRBJ1-4; size: NA; CDR3: CASSSIHGTGNEKLFF; DNA: TGTGCCAGCAGCTCCATACACGGGACTGGGAATGAAAAACTGTTTTTT
V: TRBV3-1/TRBV3-2; D: NA; J: TRBJ1-1; size: NA; CDR3: CASSQGGFGGAFF; DNA: TGTGCCAGCAGCCAGGGGGGGTTTGGCGGAGCTTTCTTT
V: TRBV7-9; D: NA; J: TRBJ1-4; size: NA; CDR3: CASSLSQGGDEKLFF; DNA: TGTGCCAGCAGCTTATCGCAGGGTGGGGATGAAAAACTGTTTTTT
V: TRBV4-1; D: NA; J: TRBJ1-3; size: NA; CDR3: CASSPSGGYTIYF; DNA: TGCGCCAGCAGCCCAAGCGGGGGGTACACCATATATTTT
V: TRBV3-1/TRBV3-2; D: TRBD1; J: TRBJ2-7; size: NA; CDR3: CASSRGTGSTYEQYF; DNA: TGTGCCAGCAGCCGAGGGACAGGCTCTACCTACGAGCAGTACTTC
V: TRBV19; D: TRBD2; J: TRBJ2-5; size: NA; CDR3: CASSILGASGLQETQYF; DNA: TGTGCCAGTAGTATCTTGGGTGCTAGCGGCCTCCAAGAGACCCAGTACTTC
V: TRBV4-1; D: TRBD1; J: TRBJ1-1; size: once; CDR3: CASSQPGTDKAFF; DNA: TGCGCCAGCAGCCAACCCGGGACAGATAAAGCTTTCTTT
V: TRBV30; D: NA; J: TRBJ1-2; size: once; CDR3: CAWSDMGLGGYTF; DNA: TGTGCCTGGAGTGATATGGGACTGGGTGGCTACACCTTC
V: TRBV19; D: TRBD1; J: TRBJ1-2; size: few; CDR3: CASTLTGEGYTF; DNA: TGTGCCAGTACCCTAACAGGGGAGGGCTACACCTTC
V: TRBV28; D: NA; J: TRBJ2-7; size: NA; CDR3: CASIPNSGFSYEQYF; DNA: TGTGCCAGCATCCCGAACAGCGGGTTTTCCTACGAGCAGTACTTC
V: TRBV11-2; D: NA; J: TRBJ2-1; size: NA; CDR3: CASSLSGLTGSEQFF; DNA: TGTGCCAGCAGCTTATCAGGTCTCACAGGCAGTGAGCAGTTCTTC
V: TRBV5-1; D: TRBD1; J: TRBJ1-6; size: NA; CDR3: CASSYGQGTSPLHF; DNA: TGCGCCAGCAGCTATGGACAGGGGACTTCACCCCTCCACTTT
V: TRBV4-1; D: TRBD1; J: TRBJ2-5; size: NA; CDR3: CASSQGGTGRETQYF; DNA: TGCGCCAGCAGCCAAGGGGGGACAGGGCGCGAGACCCAGTACTTC
V: TRBV3-1/TRBV3-2; D: NA; J: TRBJ2-1; size: NA; CDR3: CASSQGSSSSKEQFF; DNA: TGTGCCAGCAGCCAAGGATCCTCTAGCAGTAAGGAGCAGTTCTTC
V: TRBV9; D: TRBD1; J: TRBJ1-1; size: NA; CDR3: CASSAGQGPPEAFF; DNA: TGTGCCAGCAGCGCCGGACAGGGTCCCCCTGAAGCTTTCTTT
V: TRBV5-4; D: NA; J: TRBJ2-2; size: NA; CDR3: CASSLETEVTGELFF; DNA: TGTGCCAGCAGCTTGGAGACTGAAGTTACCGGGGAGCTGTTTTTT
V: TRBV9; D: TRBD1; J: TRBJ2-1; size: NA; CDR3: CASSAGTGGSNEQFF; DNA: TGTGCCAGCAGCGCAGGGACAGGGGGTAGCAATGAGCAGTTCTTC
V: TRBV6-1; D: NA; J: TRBJ1-2; size: NA; CDR3: CASSEGRGNYGYTF; DNA: TGTGCCAGCAGTGAGGGCAGAGGGAACTATGGCTACACCTTC
V: TRBV9; D: NA; J: TRBJ1-5; size: NA; CDR3: CASSVNVRGGGQPQHF; DNA: TGTGCCAGCAGCGTAAATGTCAGGGGCGGTGGTCAGCCCCAGCATTTT
V: TRBV5-1; D: TRBD2; J: TRBJ2-1; size: NA; CDR3: CASRLAGDDNEQFF; DNA: TGCGCCAGTAGACTAGCGGGGGACGACAATGAGCAGTTCTTC
V: TRBV10-3; D: TRBD1; J: TRBJ1-6; size: NA; CDR3: CAIRPGQNSPLHF; DNA: TGTGCCATCAGGCCGGGACAGAATTCACCCCTCCACTTT
V: TRBV18; D: NA; J: TRBJ2-2; size: NA; CDR3: CASSPRSLGTANTGELFF; DNA: TGTGCCAGCTCACCACGGTCCTTGGGCACAGCGAACACCGGGGAGCTGTTTTTT